The T cell receptor (beta chain) under discussion was sequenced for a study of vaccination and CD4 T cells after COVID-19. General study results and limits: For SARS-CoV-2-reactive clonotypes, the median went from 21 to 38, a nonsignificant increase.

Cultured CD4+ T cell DNA was sequenced using the Oncomine TCR Beta short-read assay. TCRdb re-called the PCR reads with MiXCR, one entry per CDR3 protein. This repertoire shows about 20,000 distinct CDR3 sequences, around 55% found once; its top ten account for approximately 17%. Note on this clonotype: Its specificity is not known.

Germline CDR1 reads MNHNS; CDR2 reads SASEGT. Trimming shortened V by 6 bases and J by 2 bases, and 13 bases separated the two germline ends. The CDR3 covers 14 residues. The treatment is: 10-day PBMC culture with coronavirus spike peptide pools or control peptides (ViraFEST assay). The source is a human donor who had recovered from COVID-19. The chain is built from TRBV6-1 and TRBJ1-1, with D perhaps TRBD1 (6 bases). Sequencing was carried out using CD4+ T cells from blood, cultured in vitro. As DNA, the CDR3 is TGTGCCAGCAGCCCCGGGGGGCATAACACTGAAGCTTTCTTT. This sequence encodes CASSPGGHNTEAFF.